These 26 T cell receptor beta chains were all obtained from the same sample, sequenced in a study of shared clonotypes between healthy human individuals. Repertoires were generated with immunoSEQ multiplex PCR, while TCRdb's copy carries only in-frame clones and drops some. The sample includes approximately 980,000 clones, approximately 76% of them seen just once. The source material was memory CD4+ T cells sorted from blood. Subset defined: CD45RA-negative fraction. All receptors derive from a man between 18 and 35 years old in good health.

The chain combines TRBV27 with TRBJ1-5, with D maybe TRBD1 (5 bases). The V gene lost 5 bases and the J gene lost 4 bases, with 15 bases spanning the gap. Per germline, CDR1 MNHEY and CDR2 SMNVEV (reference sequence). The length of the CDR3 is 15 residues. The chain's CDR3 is CASSASGTANQPQHF. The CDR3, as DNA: TGTGCCAGCAGTGCCTCCGGGACCGCTAATCAGCCCCAGCATTTT.

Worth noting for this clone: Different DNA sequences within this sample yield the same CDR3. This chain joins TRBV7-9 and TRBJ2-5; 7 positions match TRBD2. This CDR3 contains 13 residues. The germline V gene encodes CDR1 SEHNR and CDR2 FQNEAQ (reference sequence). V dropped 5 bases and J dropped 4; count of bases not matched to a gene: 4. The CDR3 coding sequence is TGTGCCAGCAGCGCTAGCGGAGGAGAGACCCAGTACTTC. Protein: CASSASGGETQYF.

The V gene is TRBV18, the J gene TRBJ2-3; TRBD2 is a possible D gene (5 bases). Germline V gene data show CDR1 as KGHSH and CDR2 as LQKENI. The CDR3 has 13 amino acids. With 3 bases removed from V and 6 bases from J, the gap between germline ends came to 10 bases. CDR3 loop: CASSPVPGDTQYF. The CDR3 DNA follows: TGTGCCAGCTCACCCGTCCCGGGGGATACGCAGTATTTT.

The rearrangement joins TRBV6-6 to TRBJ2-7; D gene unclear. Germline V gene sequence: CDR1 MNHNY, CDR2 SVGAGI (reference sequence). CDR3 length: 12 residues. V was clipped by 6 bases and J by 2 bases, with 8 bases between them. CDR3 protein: CASRFGAYEQYF. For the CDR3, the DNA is TGTGCCAGCAGGTTTGGGGCCTACGAGCAGTACTTC.

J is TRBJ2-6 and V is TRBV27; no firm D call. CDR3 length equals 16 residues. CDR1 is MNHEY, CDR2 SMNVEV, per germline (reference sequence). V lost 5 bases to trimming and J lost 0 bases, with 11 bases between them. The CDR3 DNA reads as TGTGCCAGCAGTCACACCCGCACCTCTGGGGCCAACGTCCTGACTTTC. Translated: CASSHTRTSGANVLTF.

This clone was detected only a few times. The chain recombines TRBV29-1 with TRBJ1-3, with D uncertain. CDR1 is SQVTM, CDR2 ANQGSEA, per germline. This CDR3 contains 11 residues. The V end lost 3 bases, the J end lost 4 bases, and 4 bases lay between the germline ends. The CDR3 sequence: CSVEMGNTIYF. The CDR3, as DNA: TGCAGCGTTGAGATGGGAAACACCATATATTTT.

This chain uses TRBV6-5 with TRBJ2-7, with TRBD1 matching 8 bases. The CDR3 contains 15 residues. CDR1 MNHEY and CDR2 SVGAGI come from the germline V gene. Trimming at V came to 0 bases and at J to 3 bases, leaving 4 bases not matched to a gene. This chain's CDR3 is CASSYSRTGLYEQYF. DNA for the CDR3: TGTGCCAGCAGTTACTCTAGGACAGGGCTCTACGAGCAGTACTTC.

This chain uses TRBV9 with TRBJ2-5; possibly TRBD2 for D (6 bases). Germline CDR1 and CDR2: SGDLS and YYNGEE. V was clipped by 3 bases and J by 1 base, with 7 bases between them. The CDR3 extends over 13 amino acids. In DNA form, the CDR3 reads TGTGCCAGCAGCGAGGGACTCCAAGAGACCCAGTACTTC. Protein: CASSEGLQETQYF.

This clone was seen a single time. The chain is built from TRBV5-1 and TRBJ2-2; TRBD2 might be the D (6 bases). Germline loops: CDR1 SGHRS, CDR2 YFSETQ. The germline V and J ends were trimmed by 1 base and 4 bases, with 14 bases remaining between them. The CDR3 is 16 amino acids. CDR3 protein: CASSLWLASATGELFF. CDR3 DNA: TGCGCCAGCAGCTTGTGGCTAGCGTCGGCCACCGGGGAGCTGTTTTTT.

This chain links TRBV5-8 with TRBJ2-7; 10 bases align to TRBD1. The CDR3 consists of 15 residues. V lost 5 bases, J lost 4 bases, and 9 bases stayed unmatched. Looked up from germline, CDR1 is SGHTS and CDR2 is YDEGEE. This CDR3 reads CASRRGTGVLYEQYF. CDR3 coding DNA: TGTGCCAGCAGGAGGGGGACAGGGGTTTTGTACGAGCAGTACTTC.

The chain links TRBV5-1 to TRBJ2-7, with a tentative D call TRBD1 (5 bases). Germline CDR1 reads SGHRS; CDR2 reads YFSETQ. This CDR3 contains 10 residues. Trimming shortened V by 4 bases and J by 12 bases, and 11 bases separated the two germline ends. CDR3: CASSPRVGYF. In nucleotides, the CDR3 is TGCGCCAGCAGCCCCAGGGTGGGGTACTTC.

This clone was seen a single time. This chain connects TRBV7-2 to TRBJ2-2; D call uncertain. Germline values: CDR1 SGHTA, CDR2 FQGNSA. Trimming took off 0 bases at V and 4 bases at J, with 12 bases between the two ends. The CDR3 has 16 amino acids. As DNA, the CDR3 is TGTGCCAGCAGCTTAGCGACGGCGTCGGTCACCGGGGAGCTGTTTTTT. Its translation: CASSLATASVTGELFF.

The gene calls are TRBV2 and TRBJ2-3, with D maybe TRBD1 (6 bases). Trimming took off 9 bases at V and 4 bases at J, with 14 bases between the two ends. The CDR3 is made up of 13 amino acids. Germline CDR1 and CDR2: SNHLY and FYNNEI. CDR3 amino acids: CARGASGADTQYF. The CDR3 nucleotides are TGTGCCAGGGGGGCGTCCGGGGCAGATACGCAGTATTTT.

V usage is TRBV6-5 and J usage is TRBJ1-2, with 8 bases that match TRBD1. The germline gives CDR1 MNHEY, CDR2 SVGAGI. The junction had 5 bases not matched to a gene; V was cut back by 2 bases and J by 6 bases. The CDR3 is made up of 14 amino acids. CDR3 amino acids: CASSYRRGRDGYTF. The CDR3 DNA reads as TGTGCCAGCAGTTACCGCAGGGGGCGGGATGGCTACACCTTC.

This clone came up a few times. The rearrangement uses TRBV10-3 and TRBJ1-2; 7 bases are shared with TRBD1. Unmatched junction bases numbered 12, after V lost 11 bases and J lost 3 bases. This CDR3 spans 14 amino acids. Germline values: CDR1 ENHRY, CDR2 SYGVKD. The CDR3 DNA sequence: TGTGCCGCAGGAGAGGGGGGACAGCACTATGGCTACACCTTC. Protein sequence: CAAGEGGQHYGYTF.

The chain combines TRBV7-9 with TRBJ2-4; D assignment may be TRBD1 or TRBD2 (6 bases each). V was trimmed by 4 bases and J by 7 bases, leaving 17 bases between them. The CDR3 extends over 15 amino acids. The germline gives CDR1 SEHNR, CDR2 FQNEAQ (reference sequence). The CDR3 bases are TGTGCCAGCAGCTCCAGGGGAGGTGGGCAGAACATTCAGTACTTC. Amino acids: CASSSRGGGQNIQYF.

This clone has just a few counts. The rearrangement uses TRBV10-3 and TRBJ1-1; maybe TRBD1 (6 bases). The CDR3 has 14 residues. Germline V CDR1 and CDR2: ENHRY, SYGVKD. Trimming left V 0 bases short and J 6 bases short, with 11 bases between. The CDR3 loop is CAISESTGRPEAFF. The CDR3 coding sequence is TGTGCCATCAGTGAGTCTACAGGGAGGCCTGAAGCTTTCTTT.

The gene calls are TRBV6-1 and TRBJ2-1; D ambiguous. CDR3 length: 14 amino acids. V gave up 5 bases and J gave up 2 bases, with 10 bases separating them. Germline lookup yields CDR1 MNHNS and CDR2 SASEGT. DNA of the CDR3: TGTGCCAGCAGTCGGCAGGCGACCTACAATGAGCAGTTCTTC. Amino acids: CASSRQATYNEQFF.

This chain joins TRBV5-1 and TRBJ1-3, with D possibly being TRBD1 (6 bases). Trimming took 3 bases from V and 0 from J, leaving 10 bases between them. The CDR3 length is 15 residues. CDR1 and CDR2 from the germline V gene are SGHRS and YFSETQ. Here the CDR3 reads CASSYGQNSGNTIYF. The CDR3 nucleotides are TGCGCCAGCAGCTACGGACAGAACTCTGGAAACACCATATATTTT. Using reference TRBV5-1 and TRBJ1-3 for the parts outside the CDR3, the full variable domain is KAGVTQTPRYLIKTRGQQVTLSCSPISGHRSVSWYQQTPGQGLQFLFEYFSETQRNKGNFPGRFSGRQFSNSRSEMNVSTLELGDSALYLCASSYGQNSGNTIYFGEGSWLTVV.

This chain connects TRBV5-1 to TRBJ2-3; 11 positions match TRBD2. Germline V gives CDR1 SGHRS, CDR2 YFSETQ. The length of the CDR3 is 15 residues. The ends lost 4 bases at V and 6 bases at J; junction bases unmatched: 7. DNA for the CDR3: TGCGCCAGCAGCCCTAGCGGGGGGTGGGAGGATACGCAGTATTTT. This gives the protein CASSPSGGWEDTQYF.

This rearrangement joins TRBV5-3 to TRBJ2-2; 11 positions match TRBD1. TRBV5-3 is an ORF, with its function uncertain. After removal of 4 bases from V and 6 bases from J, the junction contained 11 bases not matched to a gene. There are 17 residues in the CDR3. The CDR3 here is CARSTAPDRGRAGELFF. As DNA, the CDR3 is TGTGCCAGAAGCACAGCTCCGGACAGGGGGCGGGCCGGGGAGCTGTTTTTT.

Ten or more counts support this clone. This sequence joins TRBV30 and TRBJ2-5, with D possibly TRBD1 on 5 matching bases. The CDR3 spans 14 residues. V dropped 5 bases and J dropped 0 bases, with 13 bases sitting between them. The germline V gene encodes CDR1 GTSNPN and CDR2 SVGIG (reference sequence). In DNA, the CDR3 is TGTGCCTGGGGAAGACAGCTCGACCAAGAGACCCAGTACTTC. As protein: CAWGRQLDQETQYF.

CDR3 in DNA: TGCGCCAGCAGCTTGGTGCAGGGGGCGGAAGGGGAGCAGTACTTC. Translating it yields CASSLVQGAEGEQYF. V is TRBV5-1 and J is TRBJ2-7, with TRBD1 matching over 8 bases. After removal of 0 bases from V and 7 bases from J, the junction contained 9 bases not matched to a gene. CDR1 is SGHRS, CDR2 YFSETQ, per germline. This CDR3 has 15 amino acids.

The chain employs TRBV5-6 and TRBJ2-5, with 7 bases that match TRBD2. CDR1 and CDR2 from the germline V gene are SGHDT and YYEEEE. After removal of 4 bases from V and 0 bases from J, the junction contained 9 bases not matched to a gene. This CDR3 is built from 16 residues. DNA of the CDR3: TGTGCCAGCAGCCACGCGGGAGCGGGGTACCAAGAGACCCAGTACTTC. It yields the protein CASSHAGAGYQETQYF.

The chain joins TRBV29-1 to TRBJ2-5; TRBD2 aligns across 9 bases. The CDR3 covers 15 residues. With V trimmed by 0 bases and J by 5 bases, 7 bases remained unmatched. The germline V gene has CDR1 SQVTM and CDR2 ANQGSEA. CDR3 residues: CSVEEREGPYETQYF. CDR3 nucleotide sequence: TGCAGCGTTGAAGAGCGGGAGGGACCATATGAGACCCAGTACTTC.

CDR3 nucleotides: TGTGCTAGTGGTTTGGTACTGGGAGGCAAAGATACGCAGTATTTT. Protein: CASGLVLGGKDTQYF. The V and J genes are TRBV12-5 and TRBJ2-3; D possibly corresponds to TRBD2 (6 bases). The germline V gene encodes CDR1 LGHNT and CDR2 FRNRAP. The CDR3 extends over 15 amino acids. Deletions cut 0 bases from V and 5 bases from J, with 12 bases between.